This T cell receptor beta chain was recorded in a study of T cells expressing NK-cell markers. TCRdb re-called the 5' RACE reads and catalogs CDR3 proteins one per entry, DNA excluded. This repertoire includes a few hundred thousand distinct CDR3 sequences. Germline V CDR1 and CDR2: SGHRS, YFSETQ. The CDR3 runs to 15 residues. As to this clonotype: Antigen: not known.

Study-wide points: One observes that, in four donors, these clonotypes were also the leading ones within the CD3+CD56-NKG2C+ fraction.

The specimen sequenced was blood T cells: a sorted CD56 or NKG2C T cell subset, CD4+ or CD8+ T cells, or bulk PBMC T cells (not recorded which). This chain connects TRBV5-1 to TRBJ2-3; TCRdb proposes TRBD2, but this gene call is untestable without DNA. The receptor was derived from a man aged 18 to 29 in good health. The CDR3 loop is CASRFTGVGADTQYF. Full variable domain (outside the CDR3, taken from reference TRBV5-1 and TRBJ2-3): KAGVTQTPRYLIKTRGQQVTLSCSPISGHRSVSWYQQTPGQGLQFLFEYFSETQRNKGNFPGRFSGRQFSNSRSEMNVSTLELGDSALYLCASRFTGVGADTQYFGPGTRLTVL.